This T cell receptor beta chain was documented in a study of blood T cell repertoires in COVID-19. Turning to the study itself: Both acute and convalescent COVID-19 samples were obtained from the United States, Italy and Spain.

As originally analysed: Estimated nucleated cell counts came from reference gene primer amplification. Profiled with immunoSEQ multiplex PCR; TCRdb holds only in-frame clones, not every one. V, J and clone size were drawn from that table, and D and trimming were deduced from the DNA. Here the sample spans 100,000 or so clones, about 90% being singletons. The V gene's germline CDR1 is MNHNS and CDR2 SASEGT. V lost 4 bases to trimming and J lost 11 bases; unmatched junction nucleotides: 4. The CDR3 spans 11 residues. Sequenced sample: peripheral blood. This TCR was recovered from a woman aged 30 to 39 with acute or convalescent COVID-19. This rearrangement joins TRBV6-1 to TRBJ2-7; TRBD2 aligns across 8 bases. CDR3 coding DNA: TGTGCCAGCAGTGCAGCGGGGGAGGAGTACTTC. Encoded protein: CASSAAGEEYF.